This entry is about one T cell receptor beta chain. The target antigen is unknown. TCRdb called the reads again in MiXCR, with one record for every CDR3 protein. The table has approximately 730,000 distinct CDR3 sequences, roughly 33% seen once. Germline CDR1 reads SGHNT; CDR2 reads YYREEE (reference sequence). The CDR3 covers 15 residues. The trim removed 3 bases at V and 4 bases at J, leaving 7 bases unmatched. The sample comes from a study of T cell repertoires in cytomegalovirus infection. Turning to the study itself: Recently identified HLA-C-restricted and well-studied HLA-B-restricted CMV epitopes were used.

This receptor was identified in a human donor in good health (CMV status not recorded). Some clones in this sample may be carry-over from other donors' samples. Sequenced material: cultured PBMCs, taken from culture after CMV antigen stimulation. The V call is TRBV5-4, the J call TRBJ1-1; TRBD1 matches 9 bases. The chain's CDR3 is CASSSGDRASTEAFF. The CDR3 DNA reads as TGTGCCAGCAGCTCGGGGGACAGGGCTTCCACTGAAGCTTTCTTT.